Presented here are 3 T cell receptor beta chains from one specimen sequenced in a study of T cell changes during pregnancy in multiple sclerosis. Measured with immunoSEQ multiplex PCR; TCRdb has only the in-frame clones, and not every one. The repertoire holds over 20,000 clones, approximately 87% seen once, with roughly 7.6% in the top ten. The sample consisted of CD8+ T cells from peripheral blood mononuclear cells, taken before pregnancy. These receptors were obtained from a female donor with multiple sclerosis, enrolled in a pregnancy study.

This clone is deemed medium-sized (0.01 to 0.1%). Here the CDR3 reads CASSPTKTGQYEQYF. The CDR3 DNA is TGTGCCAGCTCCCCAACAAAGACAGGACAATACGAGCAGTACTTC. The rearrangement uses TRBV18 and TRBJ2-7; tentative D call: TRBD1 (6 bases). CDR1 and CDR2 (germline): KGHSH, LQKENI. The ends were cut back, 6 bases at V and 4 bases at J, with 19 bases in the middle. CDR3 length: 15 amino acids.

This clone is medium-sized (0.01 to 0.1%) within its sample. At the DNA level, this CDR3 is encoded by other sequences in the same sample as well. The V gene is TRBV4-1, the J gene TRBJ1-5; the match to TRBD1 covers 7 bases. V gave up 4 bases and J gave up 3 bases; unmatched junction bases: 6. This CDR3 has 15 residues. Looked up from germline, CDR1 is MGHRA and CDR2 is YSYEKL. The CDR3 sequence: CASSPTGVSNQPQHF. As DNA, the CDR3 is TGCGCCAGCAGCCCTACAGGGGTTTCCAATCAGCCCCAGCATTTT.

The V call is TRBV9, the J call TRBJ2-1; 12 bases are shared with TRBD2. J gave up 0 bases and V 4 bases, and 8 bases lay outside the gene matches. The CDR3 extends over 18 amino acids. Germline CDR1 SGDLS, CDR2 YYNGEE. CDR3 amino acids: CASSTSGTSGSSYNEQFF. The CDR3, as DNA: TGTGCCAGCAGCACCTCCGGGACTAGCGGGTCCTCCTACAATGAGCAGTTCTTC.